These 27 T cell receptor beta chains originate from one sample sequenced in a study of radiotherapy plus CTLA-4 blockade in lung cancer. Data came from immunoSEQ multiplex PCR; TCRdb stores just in-frame clones and leaves some out. This table holds about 98,000 clones, around 83% found once. The source was peripheral blood, collected from a patient treated with radiotherapy plus ipilimumab. These receptors all stem from a human donor with non-small cell lung cancer who had a partial response to radiotherapy plus ipilimumab.

This chain joins TRBV7-2 and TRBJ2-2; a possible D gene is TRBD2 (5 bases). Germline CDR1 reads SGHTA; CDR2 reads FQGNSA. V lost 3 bases and J lost 5, with 13 bases in between. The CDR3 totals 15 residues. CDR3 residues: CASSFGPPGTGELFF. For the CDR3, the DNA is TGTGCCAGCAGCTTCGGACCGCCGGGGACCGGGGAGCTGTTTTTT.

The chain is built from TRBV20-1 and TRBJ1-2, with a tentative D call TRBD1 (5 bases). Trimming removed 3 bases at V and 7 bases at J, with 9 bases between. CDR1 is DFQATT, CDR2 SNEGSKA, per germline (reference sequence). The CDR3 extends over 11 amino acids. CDR3 in amino acids: CSASRDGGYTF. The CDR3 nucleotides are TGCAGTGCTAGCAGGGATGGTGGCTACACCTTC.

V and J are TRBV10-2 and TRBJ2-7, with TRBD2 as a possible D gene (6 bases). There are 14 residues in the CDR3. The germline V gene has CDR1 WSHSY and CDR2 SAAADI. V was pared by 2 bases and J by 7 bases, with 15 bases between. This chain's CDR3 is CASSEGGSAGEQYF. In DNA form, the CDR3 reads TGCGCCAGCAGTGAGGGGGGGAGCGCCGGGGAGCAGTACTTC.

The chain recombines TRBV7-6 with TRBJ2-5; no reliable D call. Germline V CDR1 and CDR2: SGHVS, FNYEAQ. Trimming stripped 1 base from V and 2 bases from J, with 11 bases between. CDR3 length: 15 residues. As DNA, the CDR3 is TGTGCCAGCAGCTTAGTCGGTCCCCCACAAGAGACCCAGTACTTC. Amino acids: CASSLVGPPQETQYF.

The genes are TRBV5-1 and TRBJ2-2; D may be TRBD2 (6 bases). Trimming pared 5 bases from V and 4 bases from J, leaving 9 bases between. CDR1 and CDR2 from the germline V gene are SGHRS and YFSETQ. The CDR3 runs to 13 residues. CDR3 amino acids: CASSMEGTGELFF. CDR3 bases: TGCGCCAGCAGTATGGAGGGCACCGGGGAGCTGTTTTTT.

This rearrangement joins TRBV7-9 to TRBJ1-1, with TRBD1 matching 8 bases. Germline V gives CDR1 SEHNR, CDR2 FQNEAQ (reference sequence). Trimming at V came to 5 bases and at J to 3 bases, leaving 8 bases not matched to a gene. The CDR3 totals 15 residues. Written as DNA, the CDR3 is TGTGCCAGCAGCCCCACGACAGGGGTCGACACTGAAGCTTTCTTT. It encodes CASSPTTGVDTEAFF.

This chain joins TRBV5-1 and TRBJ2-1; 8 nucleotides match TRBD2. V dropped 6 bases and J dropped 4; count of bases not matched to a gene: 3. This CDR3 spans 13 amino acids. CDR1 and CDR2 from the germline V gene are SGHRS and YFSETQ. The DNA for the CDR3 is TGCGCCAGCAATGAGCGGGGGTACAATGAGCAGTTCTTC. This codes for CASNERGYNEQFF.

The rearrangement links TRBV5-1 to TRBJ2-7, with a tentative D call TRBD1 (5 bases). The V end lost 0 bases, the J end lost 5 bases, and 6 bases lay between the germline ends. Germline assignment: CDR1 SGHRS and CDR2 YFSETQ. The length of the CDR3 is 12 residues. Written as DNA, the CDR3 is TGCGCCAGCAGCTTGGAGGGGAACGAGCAGTACTTC. The encoded protein is CASSLEGNEQYF. Supplemented by reference TRBV5-1 and TRBJ2-7, the full variable domain reads KAGVTQTPRYLIKTRGQQVTLSCSPISGHRSVSWYQQTPGQGLQFLFEYFSETQRNKGNFPGRFSGRQFSNSRSEMNVSTLELGDSALYLCASSLEGNEQYFGPGTRLTVT.

On this clone itself: The sample has other DNA sequences that encode this CDR3 too. The chain is built from TRBV28 and TRBJ1-1; no firm D call. V lost 2 bases and J lost 0, with 7 bases in between. Germline V CDR1 and CDR2: MDHEN, SYDVKM. This CDR3 is built from 14 residues. The CDR3 DNA reads TGTGCCAGCAGTTTACTTACAGTGAACACTGAAGCTTTCTTT. Translated: CASSLLTVNTEAFF.

The V call is TRBV27, the J call TRBJ2-7, with D possibly TRBD2 on 6 matching bases. The CDR3 is 14 residues long. Germline V CDR1 and CDR2: MNHEY, SMNVEV (reference sequence). The V gene lost 3 bases and the J gene lost 3 bases, with 12 bases spanning the gap. CDR3 DNA: TGTGCCAGCAGTTTGGGAGGCCCGCACTACGAGCAGTACTTC. This codes for CASSLGGPHYEQYF.

The chain has TRBV7-2 and TRBJ2-7; D is possibly TRBD2 (5 bases). V lost 5 bases, J lost 3 bases, and 14 bases lay in between. Germline CDR1 and CDR2: SGHTA and FQGNSA. The CDR3 has 14 amino acids. The CDR3: CASSPSRDRYEQYF. As DNA, the CDR3 is TGTGCCAGCAGCCCAAGTCGGGATCGCTACGAGCAGTACTTC.

V and J are TRBV30 and TRBJ2-7; the match to TRBD2 covers 7 bases. Germline V lookup: CDR1 GTSNPN, CDR2 SVGIG (reference sequence). The CDR3 totals 12 residues. Trimming removed 2 bases from V and 5 bases from J; junction bases left unmatched: 3. CDR3 DNA: TGTGCCTGGAGTCGGCTAGCGGACGAGCAGTACTTC. As protein: CAWSRLADEQYF.

J is TRBJ2-7 and V is TRBV6-1; tentatively, D is TRBD2 (6 bases). The CDR3 is 13 residues long. Germline V gene data show CDR1 as MNHNS and CDR2 as SASEGT. V was cut by 8 bases and J by 2 bases, with 13 bases left in between. CDR3 DNA sequence: TGTGCCAGCGGCCCGGGGGACCCCTACGAGCAGTACTTC. Its protein is CASGPGDPYEQYF.

The rearrangement joins TRBV2 to TRBJ2-2; 10 bases agree with TRBD1. The V gene's germline CDR1 is SNHLY and CDR2 FYNNEI. V was pared by 8 bases and J by 4 bases, with 4 bases of the junction left unmatched. The CDR3 contains 14 residues. CDR3 sequence reads: CASGGQGGTGELFF. The CDR3, as DNA: TGTGCCAGCGGAGGACAGGGGGGCACCGGGGAGCTGTTTTTT.

The CDR3 sequence: CASGDRVATTEAFF. CDR3 nucleotide sequence: TGTGCCAGTGGGGACAGGGTGGCGACCACTGAAGCTTTCTTT. The chain employs TRBV19 and TRBJ1-1, with TRBD1 matching over 9 bases. J lost 4 bases, V lost 8 bases, and 8 bases had no gene match. Germline V lookup: CDR1 LNHDA, CDR2 SQIVND (reference sequence). The CDR3 has 14 amino acids. Based on the CDR3 plus reference TRBV19 and TRBJ1-1, the full variable domain is DGGITQSPKYLFRKEGQNVTLSCEQNLNHDAMYWYRQDPGQGLRLIYYSQIVNDFQKGDIAEGYSVSREKKESFPLTVTSAQKNPTAFYLCASGDRVATTEAFFGQGTRLTVV.

This clone was detected once. This chain uses TRBV28 with TRBJ2-2; a possible D gene is TRBD1 (5 bases). The CDR3 covers 12 residues. V lost 2 bases and J 13 bases, leaving 11 bases between the germline ends. Germline V lookup: CDR1 MDHEN, CDR2 SYDVKM. The CDR3 DNA reads TGTGCCAGCAGTTTAAGCCAGGGTGGGCTGTTTTTT. Amino acids: CASSLSQGGLFF.

The DNA for the CDR3 is TGTGCCAGCTCACCACCGGCGGGACAAGAGACCCAGTACTTC. Encoded protein: CASSPPAGQETQYF. This chain uses TRBV18 with TRBJ2-5; tentative D call: TRBD2 (6 bases). V dropped 0 bases and J dropped 2 bases, with 7 bases sitting between them. Germline-derived CDR1 and CDR2 are KGHSH and LQKENI. The CDR3 has 14 residues.

V is TRBV19 and J is TRBJ2-7; TRBD2 agrees at 11 bases. The CDR3 covers 14 residues. The junction had 9 bases not matched to a gene; V was cut back by 6 bases and J by 8 bases. CDR1 and CDR2 (germline): LNHDA, SQIVND (reference sequence). The CDR3 sequence: CASSTSGSREKQYF. CDR3 DNA sequence: TGTGCCAGTAGCACTAGCGGGAGCAGAGAGAAGCAGTACTTC.

This sequence joins TRBV7-2 and TRBJ2-1; possible D gene TRBD2, 5 bases. The V end lost 5 bases, the J end lost 7 bases, and 24 bases lay between the germline ends. The CDR3 totals 17 residues. The germline CDR1 and CDR2 sequences are SGHTA and FQGNSA. CDR3 amino acids: CASSRTGLSEVGNEQFF. CDR3 DNA sequence: TGTGCCAGCAGCCGAACCGGACTGAGTGAAGTGGGGAATGAGCAGTTCTTC.

The J gene is TRBJ1-5, the V gene TRBV30; 7 nucleotides line up with TRBD1. The CDR3 is 13 residues long. The junction had 8 bases not matched to a gene; V was cut back by 5 bases and J by 7 bases. Germline V gene lookup returns CDR1 GTSNPN and CDR2 SVGIG (reference sequence). The CDR3 reads CAWGRQGGQPQHF. The DNA for the CDR3 is TGTGCCTGGGGACGACAGGGAGGCCAGCCCCAGCATTTT.

This chain links TRBV28 with TRBJ2-7; D remains ambiguous. V dropped 6 bases and J dropped 4 bases, with 10 bases sitting between them. CDR3 length: 12 residues. Germline CDR1 MDHEN, CDR2 SYDVKM. In DNA, the CDR3 is TGTGCCAGCAGCCCCACAGATTACGAGCAGTACTTC. Encoded protein: CASSPTDYEQYF.

The genes are TRBV28 and TRBJ2-5; 8 positions match TRBD2. CDR1 MDHEN and CDR2 SYDVKM come from the germline V gene. This CDR3 has 14 amino acids. The V and J ends lost 1 base and 5 bases, in that order; junction bases with no gene match: 3. In DNA form, the CDR3 reads TGTGCCAGCAGTTTATCGGGGGGGTTTGAGACCCAGTACTTC. Protein sequence: CASSLSGGFETQYF.

The chain employs TRBV7-2 and TRBJ2-2; unclear D gene. CDR1 SGHTA and CDR2 FQGNSA come from the germline V gene. V was clipped by 4 bases and J by 5 bases, with 14 bases between them. The CDR3 loop spans 15 amino acids. This CDR3 reads CASSWSRPRTGELFF. CDR3 DNA sequence: TGTGCCAGCAGCTGGAGCAGACCGCGGACCGGGGAGCTGTTTTTT.

The chain uses TRBV27 and TRBJ2-1; weak D call: TRBD2 (6 bases). The CDR3 runs to 15 residues. Germline lookup yields CDR1 MNHEY and CDR2 SMNVEV (reference sequence). V gave up 3 bases and J gave up 4 bases, with 13 bases separating them. The CDR3 is CASSFVGSSYNEQFF. DNA of the CDR3: TGTGCCAGCAGTTTTGTCGGGAGTTCTTACAATGAGCAGTTCTTC.

V gene TRBV27 combines with J gene TRBJ2-1, with 7 positions matching TRBD2. Trimming at V came to 2 bases and at J to 4 bases, leaving 5 bases not matched to a gene. CDR1 and CDR2 from the germline V gene are MNHEY and SMNVEV (reference sequence). The CDR3 spans 15 residues. CDR3 sequence reads: CASSLPGGGYNEQFF. The CDR3 DNA sequence: TGTGCCAGCAGTTTACCTGGCGGGGGTTACAATGAGCAGTTCTTC.

The chain recombines TRBV18 with TRBJ2-3; TRBD2 aligns across 9 bases. V trimming: 6 bases; J trimming: 1 base; junction bases outside the gene matches: 11. Germline loops: CDR1 KGHSH, CDR2 LQKENI. This CDR3 region has 17 residues. As DNA, the CDR3 is TGTGCCAGCTCCGGGGGGACTAGCTCCTGGGGCACAGATACGCAGTATTTT. Encoded protein: CASSGGTSSWGTDTQYF.

As to this clone: The sample has other DNA sequences that encode this CDR3 too. The chain employs TRBV18 and TRBJ1-5; 7 bases agree with TRBD1. Per germline, CDR1 KGHSH and CDR2 LQKENI. V lost 2 bases to trimming and J lost 6 bases; unmatched junction nucleotides: 7. The CDR3 runs to 15 residues. CDR3 in DNA: TGTGCCAGCTCACCAGACAGGGTTGTGAGTCAGCCCCAGCATTTT. Translation gives CASSPDRVVSQPQHF.